The 14 T cell receptor beta chains listed next were all sequenced from one sample in a study of cytomegalovirus exposure and HLA in healthy donors. Amplification used 60 Vbeta primers and 13 Jbeta primers. Using immunoSEQ multiplex PCR, the repertoire was profiled, and TCRdb retains in-frame clones only, with some absent. The data hold under 150,000 clones, with under 90% observed a single time. Sequenced sample: PBMCs. The receptors come from a man younger than 35 in good health and CMV-seronegative.

This clone has a single count. V is TRBV4-1 and J is TRBJ2-7; D is ambiguous. The CDR3 loop spans 13 amino acids. Trimming pared 1 base from V and 4 bases from J, leaving 8 bases between. CDR1 and CDR2 from the germline V gene are MGHRA and YSYEKL. CDR3 coding DNA: TGCGCCAGCAGCCAAGGGTCACTATACGAGCAGTACTTC. The encoded protein is CASSQGSLYEQYF.

V and J are TRBV5-3 and TRBJ2-1; TRBD1 matches at 10 bases. TRBV5-3 is an ORF for which the function is uncertain. Losses at the gene ends were 3 bases for V and 5 bases for J; bases not matched to a gene: 5. The CDR3 runs 15 residues. The CDR3 bases are TGTGCCAGAAGCTACCCGGACAGGGGGAACAATGAGCAGTTCTTC. This encodes CARSYPDRGNNEQFF.

A few counts support this clone. The chain combines TRBV7-3 with TRBJ1-2, with D perhaps matching TRBD1 (5 bases). In germline, CDR1 is SGHTA, CDR2 FQGTGA. V was pared by 5 bases and J by 4 bases, with 23 bases between. The CDR3 totals 17 residues. CDR3 region: CASSPLPGRQGGYGYTF. CDR3 nucleotide sequence: TGTGCCAGCAGCCCTCTGCCTGGGAGGCAGGGCGGCTATGGCTACACCTTC.

V is TRBV30 and J is TRBJ1-1; 7 nucleotides agree with TRBD1. The CDR3 has 13 amino acids. V gave up 5 bases and J gave up 0 bases; unmatched junction bases: 3. The V gene's germline CDR1 is GTSNPN and CDR2 SVGIG (reference sequence). The CDR3 coding sequence is TGTGCCTGGGTACAGGGGATGAACACTGAAGCTTTCTTT. It yields the protein CAWVQGMNTEAFF.

The chain uses TRBV7-9 and TRBJ1-1; D gene uncertain. V was clipped by 5 bases and J by 4 bases, with 8 bases between them. This CDR3 is 12 amino acids long. Germline CDR1 SEHNR, CDR2 FQNEAQ (reference sequence). Here the CDR3 DNA reads TGTGCCAGCAGCCTCGGGAGCACTGAAGCTTTCTTT. It yields the protein CASSLGSTEAFF. The complete variable domain, with remaining parts taken from reference TRBV7-9 and TRBJ1-1, reads DTGVSQNPRHKITKRGQNVTFRCDPISEHNRLYWYRQTLGQGPEFLTYFQNEAQLEKSRLLSDRFSAERPKGSFSTLEIQRTEQGDSAMYLCASSLGSTEAFFGQGTRLTVV.

The chain couples TRBV5-6 to TRBJ1-1, with TRBD1 identical over 7 bases. The germline CDR1 and CDR2 sequences are SGHDT and YYEEEE. The CDR3 is 15 amino acids. The V and J ends lost 4 bases and 1 base, in that order; junction bases with no gene match: 7. CDR3 sequence (DNA): TGTGCCAGCAGCGGACCCGGGACAGCGAACACTGAAGCTTTCTTT. Translation: CASSGPGTANTEAFF.

The chain carries TRBV2 and TRBJ1-2, with D unresolved. Trimming stripped 11 bases from V and 4 bases from J, with 17 bases between. The germline gives CDR1 SNHLY, CDR2 FYNNEI. The CDR3 totals 13 residues. The CDR3 nucleotides are TGTGCCGTCGGTCGCCAGGCCCCCTATGGCTACACCTTC. Residues: CAVGRQAPYGYTF.

The chain recombines TRBV7-2 with TRBJ2-4; TRBD2 matches 9 bases. Trimming at V came to 5 bases and at J to 6 bases, leaving 17 bases not matched to a gene. The length of the CDR3 is 18 residues. CDR1 is SGHTA and CDR2 is FQGNSA in the germline V gene. The CDR3 bases are TGTGCCAGCAGCGTCCCACCGGGCGGGGGGGCGAAGGGAAACATTCAGTACTTC. Translating gives CASSVPPGGGAKGNIQYF.

V usage is TRBV27 and J usage is TRBJ2-6; 7 nucleotides agree with TRBD2. V lost 5 bases and J lost 0; bases outside the gene matches: 4. Germline loops: CDR1 MNHEY, CDR2 SMNVEV (reference sequence). The CDR3 totals 16 residues. CDR3 sequence: CASSGGEYSGANVLTF. In DNA form, the CDR3 reads TGTGCCAGCAGTGGGGGGGAATACTCTGGGGCCAACGTCCTGACTTTC. Variable domain in full (rest from reference TRBV27 and TRBJ2-6): EAQVTQNPRYLITVTGKKLTVTCSQNMNHEYMSWYRQDPGLGLRQIYYSMNVEVTDKGDVPEGYKVSRKEKRNFPLILESPSPNQTSLYFCASSGGEYSGANVLTFGAGSRLTVL.

The sample holds a few counts of this clone. The chain combines TRBV4-3 with TRBJ2-1; possible D gene TRBD1, 6 bases. The CDR3 loop spans 16 amino acids. V was trimmed by 0 bases and J by 10 bases, leaving 19 bases between them. CDR1 and CDR2 (germline): LGHNA, YSLEER. CDR3 sequence (DNA): TGCGCCAGCAGCCAAGATCCACAGGGTGGGATTTCGGAGCAGTTCTTC. This gives the protein CASSQDPQGGISEQFF.

V gene TRBV6-5 combines with J gene TRBJ1-2; 10 bases agree with TRBD1. Germline values: CDR1 MNHEY, CDR2 SVGAGI. J was trimmed by 5 bases and V by 2 bases; bases with no gene match: 8. The CDR3 covers 16 residues. The CDR3 region is CASSYARQGASYGYTF. The CDR3 DNA reads TGTGCCAGCAGTTACGCCCGACAGGGGGCGAGTTATGGCTACACCTTC.

This clone was found once. The chain links TRBV2 to TRBJ2-3; D might be TRBD1 (6 bases). Trimming removed 6 bases at V and 1 base at J, with 17 bases between. Per the germline V gene, CDR1 is SNHLY and CDR2 is FYNNEI. CDR3 size: 16 residues. The CDR3 loop reads CASRLRGKKGTDTQYF. The CDR3, as DNA: TGTGCCAGCAGACTTAGGGGGAAAAAGGGCACAGATACGCAGTATTTT.

The chain employs TRBV7-3 and TRBJ2-1, with D possibly being TRBD2 (5 bases). The V gene lost 0 bases and the J gene lost 4 bases, with 10 bases spanning the gap. Germline CDR1 is SGHTA and CDR2 is FQGTGA. This CDR3 is 15 amino acids long. The CDR3 nucleotides read TGTGCCAGCAGCTTAACGAGAGGGTTTTACAATGAGCAGTTCTTC. It codes for CASSLTRGFYNEQFF.

In this sample, this clone turned up once. The chain has TRBV4-3 and TRBJ1-2, with D hard to call. The CDR3 consists of 16 residues. Trimming took off 0 bases at V and 4 bases at J, with 15 bases between the two ends. Germline V CDR1 and CDR2: LGHNA, YSLEER. This chain's CDR3 is CASSQDLFGESYGYTF. The CDR3 coding sequence is TGCGCCAGCAGCCAAGATTTGTTCGGGGAAAGCTATGGCTACACCTTC.